The present entry profiles one T cell receptor beta chain with its context. What antigen it recognizes has not been identified. For this receptor, the gene names and germline sequences are taken from the mouse. The sample belongs to a study of CD8+ T cells in alopecia areata (dated by TCRdb to the late 2010s). Some background on the complete study: Skin from C3H/HeJ donors with spontaneous alopecia (about 6-13 months old) was grafted onto female C3H/HeJ recipients aged about 6-11 weeks. To study T cell clonal expansion in alopecia areata, the researchers applied high-throughput TCRbeta sequencing to both the C3H/HeJ mouse model and human patients. Human TCRbeta sequencing covered scalp tissue and sorted CD4+ and CD8+ peripheral blood T cells from patchy and totalis/universalis alopecia areata patients and healthy controls. Scalp clonality was compared among normal scalp (n=4), patchy alopecia areata scalp (n=8), and alopecia totalis/universalis scalp (n=8). RNA came from the PAXgene miRNA kit for fixed scalp, the miRNeasy kit for PBMCs, and the RNeasy kit for mouse skin. TCRbeta CDR3 regions were amplified by immunoSEQ multiplex PCR with 35 Vbeta forward and 13 Jbeta reverse primers.

The protocol used for the library was the immunoSEQ multiplex PCR assay. For TCR sequencing, RNA was extracted from every sample and reverse transcribed into cDNA to serve as template. SuperScript III was used for first-strand cDNA synthesis, primed with a 2:1 mix of oligo-dT and random hexamers. A synthetic immune receptor repertoire was used to gauge amplification bias, and whatever bias remained was removed computationally. Libraries were sequenced on Illumina HiSeq using 60 bp reads that covered the CDR3 and were read from J toward V. The study's processing was this. Raw reads were preprocessed for error removal, and CDR3 was defined according to IMGT conventions as running from the conserved cysteine to phenylalanine. Clonality was calculated as 1 minus Shannon entropy normalized by log2 of the number of productive unique TCRs. Whether each scalp clone was CD4 or CD8 was inferred by checking scalp TCRbeta sequences against the CD4 and CD8 repertoires from sorted blood. TCRdb limited this immuneACCESS table to in-frame rearrangements with V and J called. A share of clones is missing; checked studies link under half to unresolved V genes, and the rest is unexplained. That table gives V, J and clone size, and the DNA gave D and trimming. This sample was tabulated with roughly 120,000 clones, among which there are no singletons. Clones ranked in the top ten supply 20% of the sample.

General findings and caveats noted by the study authors: Scalp TCR repertoire analysis is complicated because resident alphabeta T cells in normal human skin are also sequenced, whereas mouse skin is dominated by gammadelta T cells. Compared with normal scalp, lesional scalp had higher clonality and more expanded CD8+ clones, particularly in alopecia totalis/universalis, a pattern that suggests antigenic drive. Shared TCR sequences between patients were less evident than in mice, which may be partly attributable to HLA diversity in the patient population.

This sequence was found in a C3H/HeJ mouse with alopecia areata. The MHC haplotype for this mouse line is H2-k. The source material was lesional skin.

The CDR3 reads as follows: CASGEQGRSSYEQYF. CDR3 bases read: TGTGCCAGCGGTGAACAGGGGAGGAGCTCCTAT. The chain is encoded by TRBV13-2 joined to TRBJ2-7, with 7 central nucleotides matching TRBD1. The read halts 4 residues ahead of the CDR3 end, with the missing end drawn from the germline J gene. V trim: 2 bases; J trim: 0 bases; unmatched bases: 5. CDR1 NNHNN and CDR2 SYGAGS were looked up in the germline V gene (reference sequence). The CDR3 covers 15 residues, taking in both the cysteine and the phenylalanine. Of the CDR3's DNA, 33 bases were read; they are in frame from base 1.